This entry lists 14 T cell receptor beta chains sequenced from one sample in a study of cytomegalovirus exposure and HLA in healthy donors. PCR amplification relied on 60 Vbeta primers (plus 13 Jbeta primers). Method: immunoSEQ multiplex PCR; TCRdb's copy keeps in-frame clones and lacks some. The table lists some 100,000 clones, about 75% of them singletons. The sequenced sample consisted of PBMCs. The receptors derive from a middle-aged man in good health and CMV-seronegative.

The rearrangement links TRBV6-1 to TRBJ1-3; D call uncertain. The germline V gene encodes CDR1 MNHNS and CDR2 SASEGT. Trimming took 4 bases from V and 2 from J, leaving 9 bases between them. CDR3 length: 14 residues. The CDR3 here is CASSGGWTGNTIYF. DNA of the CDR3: TGTGCCAGCAGTGGAGGTTGGACTGGAAACACCATATATTTT.

CDR3 protein: CASSPGQENSPLHF. In nucleotides, the CDR3 is TGTGCCAGCAGCCCTGGACAGGAGAATTCACCCCTCCACTTT. The chain employs TRBV9 and TRBJ1-6; 7 positions match TRBD1. CDR1 is SGDLS, CDR2 YYNGEE, per germline. V shed 4 bases, J shed 7 bases, and the junction held 5 bases outside the gene matches. This CDR3 is built from 14 residues.

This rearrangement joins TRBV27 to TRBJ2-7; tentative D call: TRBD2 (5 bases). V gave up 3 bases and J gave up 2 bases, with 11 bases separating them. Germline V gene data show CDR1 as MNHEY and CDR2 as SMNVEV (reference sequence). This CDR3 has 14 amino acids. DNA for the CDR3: TGTGCCAGCAGTTTTGGGCGGGCCCCCTACGAGCAGTACTTC. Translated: CASSFGRAPYEQYF.

The CDR3 sequence: CASSFLAGADEQYF. As DNA, the CDR3 is TGCGCCAGCAGCTTCCTAGCGGGAGCCGACGAGCAGTACTTC. The chain joins TRBV5-1 to TRBJ2-7, with 10 bases matching TRBD2. Trimming removed 2 bases from V and 5 bases from J; junction bases left unmatched: 4. Per germline, CDR1 SGHRS and CDR2 YFSETQ. This CDR3 comprises 14 residues.

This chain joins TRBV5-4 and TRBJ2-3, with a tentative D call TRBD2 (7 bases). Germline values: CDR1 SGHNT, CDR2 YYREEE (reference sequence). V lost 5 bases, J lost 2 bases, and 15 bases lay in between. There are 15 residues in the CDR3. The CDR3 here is CASSPSGGPTDTQYF. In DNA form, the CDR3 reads TGTGCCAGCAGTCCCTCCGGGGGGCCCACAGATACGCAGTATTTT.

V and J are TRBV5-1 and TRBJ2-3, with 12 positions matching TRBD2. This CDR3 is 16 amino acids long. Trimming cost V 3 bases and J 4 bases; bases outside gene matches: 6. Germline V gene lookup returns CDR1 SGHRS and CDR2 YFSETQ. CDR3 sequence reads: CASSSAGLAGSDTQYF. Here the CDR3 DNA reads TGCGCCAGCAGCTCGGCAGGACTAGCGGGGTCAGATACGCAGTATTTT.

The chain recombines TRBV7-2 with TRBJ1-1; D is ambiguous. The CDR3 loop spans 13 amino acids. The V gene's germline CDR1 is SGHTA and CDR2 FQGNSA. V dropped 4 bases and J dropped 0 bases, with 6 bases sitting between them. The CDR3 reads CASSSYLNTEAFF. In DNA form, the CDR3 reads TGTGCCAGCAGCTCCTATTTGAACACTGAAGCTTTCTTT.

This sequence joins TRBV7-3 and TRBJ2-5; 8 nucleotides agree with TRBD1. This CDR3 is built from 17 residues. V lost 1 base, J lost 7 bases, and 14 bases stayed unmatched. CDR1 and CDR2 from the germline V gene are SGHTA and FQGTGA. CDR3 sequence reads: CASSLNPSQGARGTQYF. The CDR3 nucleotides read TGTGCCAGCAGCTTAAATCCTAGTCAGGGGGCCCGAGGGACCCAGTACTTC.

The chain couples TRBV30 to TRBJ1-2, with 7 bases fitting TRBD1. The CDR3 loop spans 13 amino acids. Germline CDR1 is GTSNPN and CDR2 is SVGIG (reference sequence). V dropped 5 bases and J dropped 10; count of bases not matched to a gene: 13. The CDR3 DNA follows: TGTGCCTGGGTCCCCGCGACAGGGCTAAACTACACCTTC. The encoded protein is CAWVPATGLNYTF.

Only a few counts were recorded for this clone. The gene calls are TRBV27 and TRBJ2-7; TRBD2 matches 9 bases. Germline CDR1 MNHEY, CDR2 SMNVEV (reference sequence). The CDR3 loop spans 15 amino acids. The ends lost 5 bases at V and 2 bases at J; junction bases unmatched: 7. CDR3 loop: CASSHMSSGTYEQYF. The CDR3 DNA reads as TGTGCCAGCAGTCACATGTCTAGCGGGACCTACGAGCAGTACTTC.

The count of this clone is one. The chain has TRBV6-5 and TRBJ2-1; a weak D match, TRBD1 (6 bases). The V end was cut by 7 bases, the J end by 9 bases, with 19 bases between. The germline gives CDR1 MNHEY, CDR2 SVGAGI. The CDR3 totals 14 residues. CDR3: CASIGGLLGGEQFF. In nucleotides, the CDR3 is TGTGCCAGCATTGGGGGCTTACTCGGCGGTGAGCAGTTCTTC.

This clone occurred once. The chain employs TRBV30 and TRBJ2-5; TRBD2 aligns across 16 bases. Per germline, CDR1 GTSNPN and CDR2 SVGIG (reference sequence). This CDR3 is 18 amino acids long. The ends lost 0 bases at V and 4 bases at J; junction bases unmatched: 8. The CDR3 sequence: CAWSVFPGTSGGGETQYF. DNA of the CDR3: TGTGCCTGGAGTGTTTTCCCCGGGACTAGCGGGGGGGGAGAGACCCAGTACTTC.

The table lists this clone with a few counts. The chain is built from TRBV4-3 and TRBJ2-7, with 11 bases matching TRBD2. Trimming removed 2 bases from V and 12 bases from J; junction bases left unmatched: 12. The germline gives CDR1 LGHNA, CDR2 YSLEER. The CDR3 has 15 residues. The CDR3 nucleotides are TGCGCCAGCAGCCAAACATCGACTAGCGGGAAAGTACGGTACTTC. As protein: CASSQTSTSGKVRYF.

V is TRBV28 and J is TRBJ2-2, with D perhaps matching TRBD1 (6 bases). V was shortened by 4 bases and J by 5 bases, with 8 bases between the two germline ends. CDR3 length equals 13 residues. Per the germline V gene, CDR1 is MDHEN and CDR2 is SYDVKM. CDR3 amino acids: CASSYQGTGELFF. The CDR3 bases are TGTGCCAGCAGTTATCAGGGGACCGGGGAGCTGTTTTTT. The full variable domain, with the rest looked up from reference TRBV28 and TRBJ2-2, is DVKVTQSSRYLVKRTGEKVFLECVQDMDHENMFWYRQDPGLGLRLIYFSYDVKMKEKGDIPEGYSVSREKKERFSLILESASTNQTSMYLCASSYQGTGELFFGEGSRLTVL.